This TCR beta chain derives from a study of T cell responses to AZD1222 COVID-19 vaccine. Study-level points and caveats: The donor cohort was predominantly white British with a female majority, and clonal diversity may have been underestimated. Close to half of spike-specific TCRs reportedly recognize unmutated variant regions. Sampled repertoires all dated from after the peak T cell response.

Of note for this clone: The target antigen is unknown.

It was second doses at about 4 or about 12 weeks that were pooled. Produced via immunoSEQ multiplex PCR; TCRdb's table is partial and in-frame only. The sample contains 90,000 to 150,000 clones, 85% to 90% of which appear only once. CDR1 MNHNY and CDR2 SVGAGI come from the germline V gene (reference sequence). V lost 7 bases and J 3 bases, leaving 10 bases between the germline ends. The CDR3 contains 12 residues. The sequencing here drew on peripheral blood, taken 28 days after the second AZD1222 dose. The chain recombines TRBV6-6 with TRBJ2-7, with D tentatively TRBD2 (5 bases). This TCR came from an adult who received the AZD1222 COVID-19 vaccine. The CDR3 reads CASTGSVYEQYF. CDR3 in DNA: TGTGCCAGCACGGGGTCCGTCTACGAGCAGTACTTC.